A selection of T cell receptor beta chains follows, all from one sample in a study of graft-versus-host responses after intestinal transplantation. What these receptors recognize is not known. Produced via immunoSEQ multiplex PCR; TCRdb's table is partial and in-frame only. The table includes 30,000 or so clones, roughly 80% detected once. The sequencing here drew on unstimulated CD8+ T cells sorted from spleen or lymph node cells, taken before intestinal transplant. The receptor source for this set is a human donor who received an intestinal transplant. Each CDR3 is given with its conserved first and last residue. Fields, in order: D gene, V gene, J gene, clone size, CDR3 protein, CDR3 DNA. A D gene is named only where the DNA matches it firmly. Size is omitted from some rows. Given values are once, few, many or a class for expanded clones.

.	TRBV4-1	TRBJ2-3	.	CASSTPLDPVRGTDTQYF	TGCGCCAGCAGCACCCCTTTGGATCCGGTTAGGGGAACAGATACGCAGTATTTT
.	TRBV11-2	TRBJ1-2	few	CASSLGRNYGYTF	TGTGCCAGCAGCTTAGGGCGGAACTATGGCTACACCTTC
TRBD2	TRBV7-9	TRBJ2-7	.	CASSEGTTSYEQYF	TGTGCCAGCAGCGAAGGGACTACATCCTACGAGCAGTACTTC
.	TRBV7-6	TRBJ2-2	.	CASSLTGTGELFF	TGTGCCAGCAGCTTAACCGGCACCGGGGAGCTGTTTTTT
TRBD1	TRBV29-1	TRBJ2-7	.	CSVGQGVYEQYF	TGCAGCGTTGGACAGGGGGTTTACGAGCAGTACTTC
.	TRBV9	TRBJ2-1	.	CASSLADRRNEQFF	TGTGCCAGCAGCCTCGCGGATAGGAGGAATGAGCAGTTCTTC
.	TRBV14	TRBJ2-1	.	CASSLQGMYNEQFF	TGTGCCAGCAGCCTCCAGGGGATGTACAATGAGCAGTTCTTC
.	TRBV2	TRBJ2-5	.	CASSLWADQETQYF	TGTGCCAGCAGTCTTTGGGCAGACCAAGAGACCCAGTACTTC
.	TRBV21-1	TRBJ2-7	.	CASTEIPGTGVYEQYF	TGTGCCAGCACCGAAATCCCCGGGACAGGGGTCTACGAGCAGTACTTC
TRBD1	TRBV28	TRBJ1-5	.	CASSFWDRQPQPQHF	TGTGCCAGCAGTTTCTGGGACAGACAACCTCAGCCCCAGCATTTT
.	TRBV7-2	TRBJ2-7	once	CASSLRVSTRADLMEQYF	TGTGCCAGCAGCTTAAGGGTGTCTACTAGGGCGGATCTTATGGAGCAGTACTTC
.	TRBV4-2	TRBJ2-5	.	CASSRRGTDSIEQYF	TGTGCCAGCAGCCGTCGAGGGACTGACAGCATTGAGCAGTACTTC
TRBD1	TRBV7-9	TRBJ2-7	.	CASSRDRDGISYEQYF	TGTGCCAGCAGCAGGGACAGGGATGGTATCTCCTACGAGCAGTACTTC
TRBD1	TRBV28	TRBJ1-5	.	CASSLVLRQGGNQPQHF	TGTGCCAGCAGTTTAGTTTTGCGACAGGGTGGCAATCAGCCCCAGCATTTT
.	TRBV7-9	TRBJ1-1	.	CASSPPSRLRGEAFF	TGTGCCAGCAGCCCTCCCTCGAGGCTGCGGGGAGAAGCTTTCTTT